This entry lists 3 T cell receptor beta chains sequenced from one sample in a study of regulatory T cells in long-lasting Graves disease. Regarding time point: persistent/refractory GD, antithyroid drugs over 5 years with positive TRAb. PBMCs provided the RNA from which the TCR library was made. Researchers made TCR beta libraries by using iRepertoire HTBI primers and running Arm-PCR on CDR3 regions. TCRdb recomputed calls from the multiplex PCR reads with MiXCR, one row per CDR3 protein. This sample has 420,000 or so distinct CDR3 sequences, with around 24% found just once. Sample: peripheral blood mononuclear cells (PBMCs), taken when the disease was refractory, from a patient treated with antithyroid drugs. Source of these receptors: a female donor with Graves disease.

Comment on this clonotype: The CDR3 does not close with the conserved phenylalanine or tryptophan, likely indicating a read error. The limits of the CDR3 on the DNA are not certain, so only TCRdb's listed CDR3 is given. The V gene is TRBV19, the J gene TRBJ1-1; no check of the table's D call, TRBD1, against the DNA was made. Including both end residues, the CDR3 is 13 amino acids long. Germline V gene data show CDR1 as LNHDA and CDR2 as SQIVND (reference sequence). This CDR3 is CASSIPGGTGVLT.

The genes are TRBV15 and TRBJ1-3, with D unclear. The V end lost 1 base, the J end lost 0 bases, and 7 bases lay between the germline ends. Germline assignment: CDR1 LNHNV and CDR2 YYDKDF (reference sequence). CDR3 length: 15 residues. The CDR3 reads CATSRGGNSGNTIYF. In DNA form, the CDR3 reads TGTGCCACCAGCAGAGGTGGGAACTCTGGAAACACCATATATTTT.

This clonotype showed up many times. The V call is TRBV12-3 or TRBV12-4, the J call TRBJ1-3; 7 nucleotides match TRBD1. J lost 4 bases, V lost 3 bases, and 6 bases had no gene match. The CDR3 length is 15 residues. Here the CDR3 DNA reads TGTGCCAGCAGTTTCTCCGGGACAGCAGGAAACACCATATATTTT. As protein: CASSFSGTAGNTIYF.